One and the same sample provided the 20 T cell receptor beta chains below, sequenced in a study of blood T cell repertoires in COVID-19. Assay used: immunoSEQ multiplex PCR; TCRdb lists only in-frame clones, some missing. This sample has approximately 110,000 clones, with approximately 78% found just once. Material for sequencing was peripheral blood. The source of these receptors is a man between 65 and 79 years old with acute or convalescent COVID-19.

This chain links TRBV27 with TRBJ2-7; 7 bases are shared with TRBD2. After removal of 5 bases from V and 4 bases from J, the junction contained 8 bases not matched to a gene. Germline lookup yields CDR1 MNHEY and CDR2 SMNVEV (reference sequence). This CDR3 contains 14 residues. The CDR3 sequence: CASSPLAAEYEQYF. The CDR3 nucleotides read TGTGCCAGCAGTCCTCTAGCGGCAGAGTACGAGCAGTACTTC.

V is TRBV5-1 and J is TRBJ2-7, with D hard to call. Between the trimmed V and J ends, which lost 1 base and 0 bases, there was a span of 5 bases. The germline CDR1 and CDR2 sequences are SGHRS and YFSETQ. The CDR3 extends over 13 amino acids. This CDR3 is CASSLFSSYEQYF. CDR3 DNA sequence: TGCGCCAGCAGCTTGTTCAGCTCCTACGAGCAGTACTTC.

The rearrangement links TRBV9 to TRBJ1-1; possibly TRBD1 for D (5 bases). CDR1 and CDR2 (germline): SGDLS, YYNGEE. Trimming removed 4 bases from V and 4 bases from J, with 14 bases in between. The CDR3 consists of 14 residues. CDR3 amino acids: CASSLGGLGTEAFF. The CDR3 DNA follows: TGTGCCAGCAGCCTCGGGGGACTCGGCACTGAAGCTTTCTTT. Using reference TRBV9 and TRBJ1-1 for the parts outside the CDR3, the full variable domain is DSGVTQTPKHLITATGQRVTLRCSPRSGDLSVYWYQQSLDQGLQFLIQYYNGEERAKGNILERFSAQQFPDLHSELNLSSLELGDSALYFCASSLGGLGTEAFFGQGTRLTVV.

The chain couples TRBV27 to TRBJ1-5, with 8 bases that match TRBD1. This CDR3 is built from 15 residues. Germline CDR1 MNHEY, CDR2 SMNVEV (reference sequence). V gave up 5 bases and J gave up 2 bases; unmatched junction bases: 5. The CDR3 DNA is TGTGCCAGCAGTCTCTTGACAGGGGGCAATCAGCCCCAGCATTTT. Translating it yields CASSLLTGGNQPQHF.

The V gene is TRBV28, the J gene TRBJ1-1; 8 nucleotides match TRBD1. The CDR3 is 14 amino acids. CDR1 and CDR2 (germline): MDHEN, SYDVKM. The V and J ends lost 4 bases and 5 bases, in that order; junction bases with no gene match: 6. CDR3 DNA: TGTGCCAGCAGTTCAGGGGGCTCTTGGACTGAAGCTTTCTTT. Translated: CASSSGGSWTEAFF.

This chain joins TRBV27 and TRBJ2-7; no firm D call. In germline, CDR1 is MNHEY, CDR2 SMNVEV (reference sequence). The CDR3 covers 11 residues. V was clipped by 10 bases and J by 9 bases, with 16 bases between them. CDR3 DNA sequence: TGTGCCACCCTAACCCCTGCCGGGCAGTACTTC. As protein: CATLTPAGQYF.

The rearrangement links TRBV7-3 to TRBJ2-1; the match to TRBD1 covers 10 bases. Germline CDR1 is SGHTA and CDR2 is FQGTGA. This CDR3 comprises 15 residues. Unmatched junction bases numbered 9, after V lost 5 bases and J lost 8 bases. The DNA of the CDR3 is TGTGCCAGCAGCCGACTTGGGACAGGGGCCGATGAGCAGTTCTTC. Amino acid sequence: CASSRLGTGADEQFF.

The chain has TRBV28 and TRBJ1-4, with unresolved D. Germline V lookup: CDR1 MDHEN, CDR2 SYDVKM. The CDR3 extends over 19 amino acids. The V and J ends lost 5 bases and 1 base respectively, with 23 bases between them. The CDR3 here is CASSSRVGLGGGTNEKLFF. The CDR3 DNA is TGTGCCAGCAGTAGTAGGGTCGGGCTCGGTGGAGGAACTAATGAAAAACTGTTTTTT.

The gene calls are TRBV2 and TRBJ2-1, with a possible D match to TRBD2 (5 bases). V lost 6 bases and J lost 9, with 18 bases in between. This CDR3 spans 14 amino acids. Germline V CDR1 and CDR2: SNHLY, FYNNEI. CDR3 region: CASRRASTLGEQFF. CDR3 DNA sequence: TGTGCCAGCAGGAGGGCTAGCACCCTAGGTGAGCAGTTCTTC.

This clone was found once. The genes are TRBV6-5 and TRBJ2-3; perhaps TRBD2 as D (6 bases). V gave up 6 bases and J gave up 1 base, with 11 bases separating them. The CDR3 contains 14 residues. The germline CDR1 and CDR2 sequences are MNHEY and SVGAGI. The CDR3 region is CASRRGLGTDTQYF. CDR3 in DNA: TGTGCCAGCAGGCGGGGCCTTGGCACAGATACGCAGTATTTT.

In its sample, this clone was seen once. J is TRBJ1-5 and V is TRBV2, with 8 bases identical to TRBD1. This CDR3 has 15 residues. The V gene's germline CDR1 is SNHLY and CDR2 FYNNEI. J gave up 6 bases and V 7 bases, and 11 bases lay outside the gene matches. The CDR3 sequence: CASMGQGALRQPQHF. As DNA, the CDR3 is TGTGCCAGCATGGGGCAGGGGGCCCTTCGTCAGCCCCAGCATTTT.

The gene calls are TRBV28 and TRBJ1-5; D may be TRBD1 (5 bases). The V gene lost 6 bases and the J gene lost 3 bases, with 15 bases spanning the gap. The CDR3 is 15 residues long. CDR1 and CDR2 (germline): MDHEN, SYDVKM. The CDR3 protein is CASSPSQGNNQPQHF. The DNA for the CDR3 is TGTGCCAGCAGCCCATCCCAGGGAAACAATCAGCCCCAGCATTTT.

The gene calls are TRBV7-9 and TRBJ1-2; D remains ambiguous. Looked up from germline, CDR1 is SEHNR and CDR2 is FQNEAQ (reference sequence). The germline V and J ends were trimmed by 3 bases and 7 bases, with 9 bases remaining between them. The CDR3 contains 12 residues. This CDR3 reads CASSFNSAGYTF. The CDR3 nucleotides are TGTGCCAGCAGCTTTAACTCCGCTGGCTACACCTTC.

The CDR3 DNA is TGTGCCAGCAGCCAAACCGGGACTAGCGGGGGGCTAGGGTCTGGGGCGGCCAACGTCCTGACTTTC. This sequence encodes CASSQTGTSGGLGSGAANVLTF. The chain has TRBV4-2 and TRBJ2-6, with 15 bases fitting TRBD2. J was trimmed by 6 bases and V by 2 bases; bases with no gene match: 17. Germline CDR1 reads LGHNA; CDR2 reads YNFKEQ. The CDR3 is made up of 22 amino acids.

This clone was counted only a few times. This rearrangement joins TRBV5-4 to TRBJ2-3, with TRBD2 as a possible D gene (5 bases). Looked up from germline, CDR1 is SGHNT and CDR2 is YYREEE (reference sequence). This CDR3 is 12 amino acids long. V dropped 2 bases and J dropped 4 bases, with 5 bases sitting between them. CDR3: CASSFGADTQYF. In DNA form, the CDR3 reads TGTGCCAGCAGCTTCGGGGCAGATACGCAGTATTTT.

The J gene is TRBJ1-5, the V gene TRBV19; 10 nucleotides agree with TRBD1. V lost 10 bases, J lost 1 base, and 7 bases stayed unmatched. Germline V gene data show CDR1 as LNHDA and CDR2 as SQIVND (reference sequence). This CDR3 has 15 amino acids. DNA for the CDR3: TGTGCCACTACGACAGGGGGCTCGAGCAATCAGCCCCAGCATTTT. Translating gives CATTTGGSSNQPQHF. The entire variable domain, with the rest obtained from reference TRBV19 and TRBJ1-5, is as follows: DGGITQSPKYLFRKEGQNVTLSCEQNLNHDAMYWYRQDPGQGLRLIYYSQIVNDFQKGDIAEGYSVSREKKESFPLTVTSAQKNPTAFYLCATTTGGSSNQPQHFGDGTRLSIL.

The gene calls are TRBV5-1 and TRBJ2-5, with 9 nucleotides matching TRBD2. This CDR3 is built from 15 residues. Germline CDR1 and CDR2: SGHRS and YFSETQ. Trimming removed 1 base from V and 3 bases from J; junction bases left unmatched: 4. The CDR3, as DNA: TGCGCCAGCAGCTTGAGCGGGAGGAAGGAAGAGACCCAGTACTTC. Protein sequence: CASSLSGRKEETQYF.

This chain uses TRBV2 with TRBJ1-1, with TRBD1 as a possible D gene (6 bases). This CDR3 has 14 amino acids. Germline V gene data show CDR1 as SNHLY and CDR2 as FYNNEI. Trimming stripped 7 bases from V and 11 bases from J, with 23 bases between. The CDR3 spells CASTSQGSRWGAFF. The DNA of the CDR3 is TGTGCCAGCACATCACAGGGTAGCCGGTGGGGGGCTTTCTTT.

In its sample, this clone was seen once. The CDR3 reads CASSFSGLGNTEAFF. For the CDR3, the DNA is TGTGCCAGCAGTTTTAGCGGACTGGGGAACACTGAAGCTTTCTTT. The V gene is TRBV28, the J gene TRBJ1-1; no reliable D call. V gave up 3 bases and J gave up 1 base, with 12 bases separating them. The CDR3 loop spans 15 amino acids. Looked up from germline, CDR1 is MDHEN and CDR2 is SYDVKM.

This chain joins TRBV19 and TRBJ1-6, with D maybe TRBD1 (6 bases). Germline V gene data show CDR1 as LNHDA and CDR2 as SQIVND (reference sequence). Trimming removed 5 bases from V and 0 bases from J, with 14 bases in between. CDR3 length: 17 residues. In DNA form, the CDR3 reads TGTGCCAGTAGTCTCCGACAGGTTGACTCCTATAATTCACCCCTCCACTTT. Translated, it gives CASSLRQVDSYNSPLHF.